The rows below give T cell receptor beta chains drawn from one sample of a study of cytotoxic CD8 clonotypes in ibrutinib-treated CLL. Sequencing was performed with immunoSEQ multiplex PCR; in TCRdb, only in-frame clones are kept and a portion is missing. The repertoire holds approximately 92,000 clones, with about 74% as singletons. Here the sequenced sample was PBMCs, taken after 24 months of ibrutinib treatment. The origin of the receptors is a human donor with chronic lymphocytic leukemia. Each CDR3 is given with its conserved first and last residue. The D gene is left open where the match is weak. Clone size is stated in some rows and not others, as once, few, many or a class when expanded.

D gene	J gene	V gene	clone size	CDR3 protein	CDR3 DNA
TRBD1	TRBJ2-3	TRBV5-6	NA	CASSLTGGRGTDTQYF	TGTGCCAGCAGCTTAACAGGGGGCAGGGGGACAGATACGCAGTATTTT
TRBD1	TRBJ2-7	TRBV6-5	NA	CASSPGRGLYEQYF	TGTGCCAGCAGCCCAGGCAGGGGGCTATACGAGCAGTACTTC
NA	TRBJ2-5	TRBV7-9	few	CASSLSRRAIGETQYF	TGTGCCAGCAGCTTAAGTCGGCGGGCCATCGGGGAGACCCAGTACTTC
NA	TRBJ2-5	TRBV28	NA	CASSLKGREETQYF	TGTGCCAGCAGTTTAAAGGGCAGGGAAGAGACCCAGTACTTC
TRBD2	TRBJ2-7	TRBV28	NA	CASSRRLAGRNYEQYF	TGTGCCAGCAGTCGCCGACTAGCGGGACGAAACTACGAGCAGTACTTC
NA	TRBJ2-7	TRBV5-1	few	CASSLTGEKQYF	TGCGCCAGCAGCTTGACGGGGGAGAAGCAGTACTTC
NA	TRBJ1-1	TRBV30	NA	CAWSRGEMDTEAFF	TGTGCCTGGAGCCGGGGGGAGATGGACACTGAAGCTTTCTTT
NA	TRBJ1-3	TRBV5-1	NA	CASSSQPSTGLADTIYF	TGCGCCAGCAGCTCGCAACCGTCGACAGGTCTCGCAGACACCATATATTTT
NA	TRBJ2-3	TRBV2	NA	CASRSRVLGEDTQYF	TGTGCCAGCAGGAGTCGGGTGCTGGGAGAAGATACGCAGTATTTT
NA	TRBJ1-2	TRBV4-2	NA	CASSQDEGNYGYTF	TGTGCCAGCAGCCAAGATGAGGGGAACTATGGCTACACCTTC
NA	TRBJ1-5	TRBV7-8	NA	CASSLGVGGNQPQHF	TGTGCCAGCAGCTTAGGGGTCGGGGGGAATCAGCCCCAGCATTTT
TRBD1	TRBJ2-7	TRBV29-1	NA	CSVNPGQSYEQYF	TGCAGCGTCAATCCGGGACAGTCCTACGAGCAGTACTTC
TRBD1	TRBJ1-1	TRBV13	NA	CASSLWTGDVNTEAFF	TGTGCCAGCAGCCTGTGGACAGGGGATGTTAACACTGAAGCTTTCTTT
NA	TRBJ2-1	TRBV19	few	CASSINRENEQFF	TGTGCCAGTAGTATAAATCGGGAGAATGAGCAGTTCTTC
NA	TRBJ2-5	TRBV5-5	NA	CASSLGLAGETQYF	TGTGCCAGCAGCTTGGGGCTAGCAGGAGAGACCCAGTACTTC
TRBD1	TRBJ1-1	TRBV19	NA	CASRGQGLATEAFF	TGTGCCAGTAGGGGACAGGGCCTCGCCACTGAAGCTTTCTTT
TRBD1	TRBJ2-3	TRBV28	NA	CASTHGTPGGPDTQYF	TGTGCCAGCACCCATGGAACGCCAGGGGGCCCAGATACGCAGTATTTT
NA	TRBJ1-6	TRBV29-1	NA	CSVGTSGGSPLHF	TGCAGCGTTGGAACGTCTGGGGGTTCACCCCTCCACTTT
NA	TRBJ1-5	TRBV4-2	NA	CASSRRSLNQPQHF	TGTGCCAGCAGCCGACGCAGTCTCAATCAGCCCCAGCATTTT
NA	TRBJ2-2	TRBV9	NA	CASSVRETGELFF	TGTGCCAGCAGCGTTCGGGAGACCGGGGAGCTGTTTTTT
NA	TRBJ2-5	TRBV18	NA	CASSRGGGEETQYF	TGTGCCAGCTCCCGAGGGGGAGGGGAAGAGACCCAGTACTTC
TRBD1	TRBJ2-7	TRBV15	NA	CATSRAGTGIYEQYF	TGTGCCACCAGCAGAGCCGGGACAGGGATCTACGAGCAGTACTTC
NA	TRBJ1-1	TRBV18	NA	CASSPNINTEAFF	TGTGCCAGCTCACCAAACATAAACACTGAAGCTTTCTTT
NA	TRBJ1-2	TRBV7-9	NA	CASGAGGNQGGYGYTF	TGTGCCAGCGGGGCCGGCGGCAACCAAGGGGGCTATGGCTACACCTTC
NA	TRBJ2-1	TRBV5-4	NA	CASSPPGQLYNEQFF	TGTGCCAGCAGCCCCCCGGGACAACTTTACAATGAGCAGTTCTTC
TRBD1	TRBJ1-2	TRBV5-1	NA	CASSSRTGGAYGYTF	TGCGCCAGCAGCTCCAGAACAGGGGGCGCCTATGGCTACACCTTC
TRBD1	TRBJ2-7	TRBV7-2	once	CASSLPRDRGSKQYF	TGTGCCAGCAGCTTACCCCGCGACAGGGGGTCAAAGCAGTACTTC
TRBD2	TRBJ2-1	TRBV7-9	NA	CASSLRLAGGPNEQFF	TGTGCCAGCAGCCTTCGACTAGCGGGAGGGCCGAATGAGCAGTTCTTC
NA	TRBJ1-4	TRBV19	once	CASSISGANEKLFF	TGTGCCAGTAGTATAAGTGGAGCTAATGAAAAACTGTTTTTT
TRBD1	TRBJ2-7	TRBV19	NA	CASSHPRQGYYEQYF	TGTGCCAGTAGTCACCCACGACAGGGCTACTACGAGCAGTACTTC
NA	TRBJ2-2	TRBV5-4	NA	CASSFVPQSTGELFF	TGTGCCAGCAGCTTCGTACCGCAAAGCACCGGGGAGCTGTTTTTT
NA	TRBJ1-5	TRBV29-1	NA	CSVGENNQPQHF	TGCAGCGTTGGAGAGAACAATCAGCCCCAGCATTTT
NA	TRBJ2-3	TRBV5-1	NA	CASSLRGLGTDTQYF	TGCGCCAGCAGCTTGAGGGGCCTAGGCACAGATACGCAGTATTTT
TRBD1	TRBJ1-2	TRBV7-9	once	CASSLAVRGQVFSNYGYTF	TGTGCCAGCAGCTTAGCCGTTAGAGGACAGGTATTTTCTAACTATGGCTACACCTTC
TRBD1	TRBJ1-1	TRBV7-9	NA	CASTIQGSTEAFF	TGTGCCAGCACCATACAGGGGTCCACTGAAGCTTTCTTT
NA	TRBJ2-1	TRBV5-4	NA	CASSLALSGEQFF	TGTGCCAGCAGCTTGGCCCTCAGCGGAGAGCAGTTCTTC
NA	TRBJ2-5	TRBV30	NA	CAWQTLRRETQYF	TGTGCCTGGCAGACCCTCCGGCGGGAGACCCAGTACTTC